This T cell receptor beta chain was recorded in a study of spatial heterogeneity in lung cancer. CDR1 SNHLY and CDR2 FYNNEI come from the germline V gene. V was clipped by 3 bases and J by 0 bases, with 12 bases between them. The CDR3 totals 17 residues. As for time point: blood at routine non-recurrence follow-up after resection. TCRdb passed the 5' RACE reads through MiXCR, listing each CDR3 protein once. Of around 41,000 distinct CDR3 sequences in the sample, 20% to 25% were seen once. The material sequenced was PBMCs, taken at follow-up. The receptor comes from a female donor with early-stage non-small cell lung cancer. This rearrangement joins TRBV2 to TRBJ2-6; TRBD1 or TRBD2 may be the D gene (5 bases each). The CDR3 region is CASSDLGTYSGANVLTF. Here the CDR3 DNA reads TGTGCCAGCAGTGATCTGGGGACGTACTCTGGGGCCAACGTCCTGACTTTC.